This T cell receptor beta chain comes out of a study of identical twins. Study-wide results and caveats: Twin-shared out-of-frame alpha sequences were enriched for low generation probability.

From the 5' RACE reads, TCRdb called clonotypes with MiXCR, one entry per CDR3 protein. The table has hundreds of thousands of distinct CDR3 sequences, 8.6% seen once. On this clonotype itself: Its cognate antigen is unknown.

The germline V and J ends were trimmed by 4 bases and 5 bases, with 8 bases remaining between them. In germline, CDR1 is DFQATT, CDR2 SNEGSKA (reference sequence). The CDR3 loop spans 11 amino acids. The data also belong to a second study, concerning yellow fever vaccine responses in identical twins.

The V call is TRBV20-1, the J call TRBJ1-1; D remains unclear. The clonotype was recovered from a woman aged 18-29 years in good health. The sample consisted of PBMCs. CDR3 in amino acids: CSAKRVTEAFF. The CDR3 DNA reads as TGCAGTGCTAAGAGGGTGACTGAAGCTTTCTTT.